The sequence of this T cell receptor beta chain was determined in a study of T cells in localized non-small cell lung cancer. This CDR3 spans 13 amino acids. Per germline, CDR1 MRHNA and CDR2 SNTAGT. V lost 5 bases, J lost 4 bases, and 11 bases lay in between. This table comes from immunoSEQ multiplex PCR, and its TCRdb copy is limited to in-frame clones, with some not included. Of about 52,000 clones in the sample, more than 75% were seen once. The study, taken as a whole, reports: Tumor trailed uninvolved adjacent lung in T cell clonality, which peaked there. When the top 100 tumor clones were examined, a median roughly 62 of them also appeared in the adjacent lung, which was paired and uninvolved. The study linked higher blood T cell density to longer overall survival.

Regarding this clone: The antigen is undetermined.

This sequence joins TRBV6-4 and TRBJ1-2; D is perhaps TRBD1 (6 bases). The sequence derives from a female donor with stage II lung adenocarcinoma. Sequenced material: PBMCs, taken before any cancer treatment. The CDR3: CASSQTGGYGYTF. The CDR3 DNA is TGTGCCAGCAGTCAGACAGGAGGCTATGGCTACACCTTC.